The 21 T cell receptor beta chains below were found in one sample sequenced in a study of blood T cell repertoires in COVID-19. Measured with immunoSEQ multiplex PCR; TCRdb has only the in-frame clones, and not every one. The data show about 210,000 clones, with roughly 78% seen just once and around 12% held by the top ten. The sequenced sample was peripheral blood. These receptors all come from a woman aged 40 to 50 with acute or convalescent COVID-19.

This chain joins TRBV20-1 and TRBJ1-2, with D perhaps TRBD1 (5 bases). Trimming shortened V by 3 bases and J by 6 bases, and 11 bases separated the two germline ends. The CDR3 runs 12 residues. CDR1 is DFQATT and CDR2 is SNEGSKA in the germline V gene (reference sequence). For the CDR3, the DNA is TGCAGTGCTAGTAAAGGAGGGGATGGCTACACCTTC. It translates to CSASKGGDGYTF.

This clone was seen only once. The gene calls are TRBV12-3 or TRBV12-4 and TRBJ1-1; TRBD1 is a possible D gene (5 bases). The V end was cut by 3 bases, the J end by 4 bases, with 9 bases between. The CDR3 extends over 13 amino acids. The CDR3 coding sequence is TGTGCCAGCAGTTTTATGGGGGGCACTGAAGCTTTCTTT. Protein: CASSFMGGTEAFF.

V and J are TRBV10-2 and TRBJ1-2, with 7 bases identical to TRBD1. Germline values: CDR1 WSHSY, CDR2 SAAADI. This CDR3 has 16 residues. After removal of 11 bases from V and 4 bases from J, the junction contained 19 bases not matched to a gene. CDR3 coding DNA: TGCGCCGTACTCCGGGACAGCCAAACCAGGAGCTATGGCTACACCTTC. It translates to CAVLRDSQTRSYGYTF.

The sample holds one count of this clone. V gene TRBV6-4 combines with J gene TRBJ1-1; 9 bases fit TRBD1. This CDR3 has 15 residues. Germline lookup yields CDR1 MRHNA and CDR2 SNTAGT. J was trimmed by 2 bases and V by 4 bases; bases with no gene match: 5. CDR3 in amino acids: CASSADRGTNTEAFF. CDR3 nucleotide sequence: TGTGCCAGCAGTGCAGACAGGGGGACTAACACTGAAGCTTTCTTT.

The chain carries TRBV5-1 and TRBJ2-5; 15 bases fit TRBD2. V shed 4 bases and J 4 bases; nucleotides not matched to a gene: 11. Per germline, CDR1 SGHRS and CDR2 YFSETQ. This CDR3 is built from 18 residues. The CDR3 loop reads CASSPGLAGGRDGETQYF. CDR3 coding DNA: TGCGCCAGCAGCCCGGGACTAGCGGGAGGTCGGGACGGAGAGACCCAGTACTTC. Full variable domain (remainder filled in from reference TRBV5-1 and TRBJ2-5): KAGVTQTPRYLIKTRGQQVTLSCSPISGHRSVSWYQQTPGQGLQFLFEYFSETQRNKGNFPGRFSGRQFSNSRSEMNVSTLELGDSALYLCASSPGLAGGRDGETQYFGPGTRLLVL.

The genes are TRBV5-6 and TRBJ2-7; D possibly corresponds to TRBD1 (6 bases). The germline CDR1 and CDR2 sequences are SGHDT and YYEEEE. This CDR3 has 14 amino acids. Trimming shortened V by 2 bases and J by 6 bases, and 15 bases separated the two germline ends. Written as DNA, the CDR3 is TGTGCCAGCAGCTTCTTGGGGTACAGGGCCGAGCAGTACTTC. Its translation: CASSFLGYRAEQYF.

This chain connects TRBV5-1 to TRBJ2-1; a weak D match, TRBD2 (5 bases). The germline V and J ends were trimmed by 1 base and 5 bases, with 13 bases remaining between them. Germline V lookup: CDR1 SGHRS, CDR2 YFSETQ. The CDR3 spans 15 residues. The CDR3 sequence: CASSLYSGLNNEQFF. The CDR3 coding sequence is TGCGCCAGCAGCTTGTACAGCGGACTGAACAATGAGCAGTTCTTC.

This chain joins TRBV7-8 and TRBJ1-6; tentatively, D is TRBD1 (5 bases). Germline CDR1 is SGHVS and CDR2 is FQNEAQ. With 1 base removed from V and 8 bases from J, the gap between germline ends came to 9 bases. There are 14 residues in the CDR3. The CDR3: CASSLVGDYSPLHF. Here the CDR3 DNA reads TGTGCCAGCAGCTTAGTGGGGGACTATTCACCCCTCCACTTT.

The chain combines TRBV3-1 (or the pseudogene TRBV3-2) with TRBJ2-7, with 7 bases matching TRBD2. Germline V CDR1 and CDR2: LGHDT, YNNKEL (reference sequence). V shed 4 bases, J shed 4 bases, and the junction held 13 bases outside the gene matches. The CDR3 sequence is 16 residues long. In DNA form, the CDR3 reads TGTGCCAGCAGCCTGAGACAAGGGACGGGGGGTTACGAGCAGTACTTC. Its translation is CASSLRQGTGGYEQYF.

This clone was recorded only once. The CDR3 DNA is TGTGCCAGCATCCTTCATGATACCGGGACAGATTATGGCTACACCTTC. Protein: CASILHDTGTDYGYTF. The chain couples TRBV7-2 to TRBJ1-2, with TRBD1 identical over 7 bases. Germline CDR1 is SGHTA and CDR2 is FQGNSA. Trimming cost V 7 bases and J 5 bases; bases outside gene matches: 16. The length of the CDR3 is 16 residues.

This chain uses TRBV7-7 with TRBJ2-3, with D possibly matching TRBD1 (6 bases). Between the trimmed V and J ends, which lost 3 bases and 1 base, there was a span of 11 bases. This CDR3 spans 15 amino acids. CDR1 SSHAT and CDR2 FNYEAQ come from the germline V gene (reference sequence). The CDR3 reads CASSFTTGRTDTQYF. The CDR3 nucleotides are TGTGCCAGCAGCTTCACGACAGGACGCACAGATACGCAGTATTTT.

The rearrangement uses TRBV2 and TRBJ2-1; maybe TRBD1 (6 bases). The V and J ends lost 4 bases and 6 bases respectively, with 16 bases between them. The CDR3 is made up of 15 amino acids. Germline-derived CDR1 and CDR2 are SNHLY and FYNNEI. The CDR3 loop reads CASSGGRGGFNEQFF. The CDR3, as DNA: TGTGCCAGCAGTGGGGGCAGGGGCGGCTTCAATGAGCAGTTCTTC.

V and J are TRBV6-5 and TRBJ1-2, with D tentatively TRBD1 (6 bases). There are 13 residues in the CDR3. The V gene lost 5 bases and the J gene lost 4 bases, with 11 bases spanning the gap. CDR1 and CDR2 from the germline V gene are MNHEY and SVGAGI. In DNA, the CDR3 is TGTGCCAGCAGTAGCTCGGACAGCTATGGCTACACCTTC. As protein: CASSSSDSYGYTF.

The gene calls are TRBV4-1 and TRBJ2-7, with TRBD2 matching 7 bases. The ends lost 0 bases at V and 9 bases at J; junction bases unmatched: 14. The CDR3 runs to 16 residues. From germline, CDR1 is MGHRA and CDR2 YSYEKL. The CDR3 spells CASSQDPSAGVSWQYF. The DNA of the CDR3 is TGCGCCAGCAGCCAAGACCCCTCGGCGGGGGTCTCCTGGCAGTACTTC.

This chain joins TRBV4-1 and TRBJ1-2; maybe TRBD1 (6 bases). The CDR3 consists of 15 residues. CDR1 and CDR2 from the germline V gene are MGHRA and YSYEKL. Trimming pared 4 bases from V and 1 base from J, leaving 13 bases between. CDR3 in DNA: TGCGCCAGCAGCCGATTTACGGACAGTAACTATGGCTACACCTTC. It codes for CASSRFTDSNYGYTF.

This chain joins TRBV6-4 and TRBJ2-1; 8 nucleotides line up with TRBD2. The CDR3 runs to 17 residues. Trimming at V came to 6 bases and at J to 0 bases, leaving 10 bases not matched to a gene. Germline CDR1 is MRHNA and CDR2 is SNTAGT. The chain's CDR3 is CASSTTSGLSSYNEQFF. CDR3 bases: TGTGCCAGCAGCACAACTAGCGGTCTAAGCTCCTACAATGAGCAGTTCTTC.

The V call is TRBV19, the J call TRBJ1-2, with 12 bases aligning to TRBD1. Germline V gene lookup returns CDR1 LNHDA and CDR2 SQIVND (reference sequence). The CDR3 runs to 15 residues. J lost 3 bases, V lost 3 bases, and 2 bases had no gene match. CDR3 nucleotide sequence: TGTGCCAGTAGTATTGGGACAGGGGGCGACTATGGCTACACCTTC. This sequence encodes CASSIGTGGDYGYTF.

The rearrangement uses TRBV11-2 and TRBJ2-5; 11 bases agree with TRBD1. The CDR3 sequence is 15 residues long. After removal of 4 bases from V and 7 bases from J, the junction contained 8 bases not matched to a gene. Germline V gene lookup returns CDR1 SGHAT and CDR2 FQNNGV. The CDR3 bases are TGTGCCAGCAGCTCAGGGACAGGGGGAGACCCGACCCAGTACTTC. Amino acid sequence: CASSSGTGGDPTQYF.

This rearrangement joins TRBV15 to TRBJ1-4; 7 positions match TRBD1. The germline V gene has CDR1 LNHNV and CDR2 YYDKDF (reference sequence). This CDR3 comprises 14 residues. The V segment lost 6 bases and the J segment 5 bases; nucleotides outside the gene matches: 6. CDR3 DNA: TGTGCCACCAGTCAGGACAGGAGGAATGAAAAACTGTTTTTT. Its translation: CATSQDRRNEKLFF.

This chain connects TRBV5-8 to TRBJ1-1, with 8 bases fitting TRBD1. The CDR3 has 14 residues. V trimming: 4 bases; J trimming: 0 bases; junction bases outside the gene matches: 2. CDR1 is SGHTS and CDR2 is YDEGEE in the germline V gene. The CDR3 sequence is CASSGQGLNTEAFF. In nucleotides, the CDR3 is TGTGCCAGCAGCGGACAGGGATTGAACACTGAAGCTTTCTTT. Supplemented by reference TRBV5-8 and TRBJ1-1, the full variable domain reads EAGVTQSPTHLIKTRGQQATLRCSPISGHTSVYWYQQALGLGLQFLLWYDEGEERNRGNFPPRFSGRQFPNYSSELNVNALELEDSALYLCASSGQGLNTEAFFGQGTRLTVV.

This chain joins TRBV6-5 and TRBJ2-2; no firm D call. CDR3 length: 12 amino acids. Trimming took off 7 bases at V and 6 bases at J, with 9 bases between the two ends. The germline gives CDR1 MNHEY, CDR2 SVGAGI. The CDR3 nucleotides read TGTGCCAGCACTCTGCGCTCCGGGGAGCTGTTTTTT. It codes for CASTLRSGELFF.